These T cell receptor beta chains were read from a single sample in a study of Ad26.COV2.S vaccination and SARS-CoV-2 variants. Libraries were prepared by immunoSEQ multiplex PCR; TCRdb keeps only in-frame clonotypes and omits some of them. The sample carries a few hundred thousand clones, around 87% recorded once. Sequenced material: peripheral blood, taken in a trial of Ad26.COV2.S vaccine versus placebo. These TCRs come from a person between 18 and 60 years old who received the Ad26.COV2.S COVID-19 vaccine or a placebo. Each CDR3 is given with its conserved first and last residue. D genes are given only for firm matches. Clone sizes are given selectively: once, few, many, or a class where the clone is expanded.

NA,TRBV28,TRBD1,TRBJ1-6,TGTGCCAGCAGTTTATGGGGCGGGACAGGGCTATTCTCCTATAATTCACCCCTCCACTTT,CASSLWGGTGLFSYNSPLHF
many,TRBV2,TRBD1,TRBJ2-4,TGTGCCAGCAGTTCCGGACAGGGGTGGTCCAAAAACATTCAGTACTTC,CASSSGQGWSKNIQYF
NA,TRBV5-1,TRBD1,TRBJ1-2,TGCGCCAGCAGACCGCAGGGGGCTCATGGCTACACCTTC,CASRPQGAHGYTF
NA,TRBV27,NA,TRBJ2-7,TGTGCCAGCGCCCCGTCGATCCACGAGCAGTACTTC,CASAPSIHEQYF
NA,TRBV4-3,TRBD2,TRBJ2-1,TGCGCCAGCAGCACCCGGACTAGCTTGAACAATGAGCAGTTCTTC,CASSTRTSLNNEQFF
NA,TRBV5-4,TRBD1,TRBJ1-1,TGTGCCAGCAGCTTGGCCCCAGGGGGGGACACTGAAGCTTTCTTT,CASSLAPGGDTEAFF
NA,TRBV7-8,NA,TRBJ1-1,TGTGCCAGCAGCTTCGGGAGGACTGAAGCTTTCTTT,CASSFGRTEAFF
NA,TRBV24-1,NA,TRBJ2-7,TGTGCCACCAGTGATGGGGACACCCACTACGAGCAGTACTTC,CATSDGDTHYEQYF
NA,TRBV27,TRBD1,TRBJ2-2,TGTGCCAGCAGTCCGAGGCCGGTGGGACAGTATCTTGGGGAGCTGTTTTTT,CASSPRPVGQYLGELFF
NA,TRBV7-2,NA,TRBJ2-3,TGTGCCAGCAGCCTTAGCGGTAGCACAGATACGCAGTATTTT,CASSLSGSTDTQYF
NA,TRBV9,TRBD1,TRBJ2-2,TGTGCCAGCAGCGGGCGGGGACAGGGGTTCTCGAACACCGGGGAGCTGTTTTTT,CASSGRGQGFSNTGELFF
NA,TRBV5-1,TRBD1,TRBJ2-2,TGCGCCAGCAAACTTTTGACGGGACAGTACACCGGGGAGCTGTTTTTT,CASKLLTGQYTGELFF
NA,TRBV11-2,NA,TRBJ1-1,TGTGCCAGCAGCTTAGTTTCGGGCCACACTGAAGCTTTCTTT,CASSLVSGHTEAFF
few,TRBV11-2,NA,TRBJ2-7,TGTGCCAGCAGCTCCTCCTGGGGCTCCTACGAGCAGTACTTC,CASSSSWGSYEQYF
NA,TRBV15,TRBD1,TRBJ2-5,TGTGCCACCAGCAGAAACAGGGGGCGCGCCGGGAAAGAGACCCAGTACTTC,CATSRNRGRAGKETQYF
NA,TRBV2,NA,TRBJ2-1,TGTGCCAGCAGTGAAGGCGGCCCGTTTTTATACAATGAGCAGTTCTTC,CASSEGGPFLYNEQFF
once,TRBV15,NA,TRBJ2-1,TGTGCCACCAGCAGCACTTCTCAGGGGACCTACAATGAGCAGTTCTTC,CATSSTSQGTYNEQFF
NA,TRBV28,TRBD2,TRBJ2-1,TGTGCCAGCAGTAGCCTCCAAGCGGGGGGGCTGTCCTACAATGAGCAGTTCTTC,CASSSLQAGGLSYNEQFF
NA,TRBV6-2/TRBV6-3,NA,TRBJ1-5,TGTGCCAGCAGTACGGCCCTGGTGGATCAGCCCCAGCATTTT,CASSTALVDQPQHF
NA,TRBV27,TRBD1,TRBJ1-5,TGTGCCAGCAGTTTATCGAGCAGGGGGCGAAGTCAGCCCCAGCATTTT,CASSLSSRGRSQPQHF